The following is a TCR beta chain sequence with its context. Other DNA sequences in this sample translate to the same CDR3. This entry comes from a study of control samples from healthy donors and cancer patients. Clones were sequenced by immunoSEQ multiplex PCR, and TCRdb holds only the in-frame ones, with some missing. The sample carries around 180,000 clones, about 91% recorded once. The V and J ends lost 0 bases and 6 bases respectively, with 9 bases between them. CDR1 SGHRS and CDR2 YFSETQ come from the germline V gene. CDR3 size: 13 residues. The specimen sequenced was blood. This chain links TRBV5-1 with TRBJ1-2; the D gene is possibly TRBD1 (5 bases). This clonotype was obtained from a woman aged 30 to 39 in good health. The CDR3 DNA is TGCGCCAGCAGCTTGGGACAGCGGGATGGCTACACCTTC. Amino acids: CASSLGQRDGYTF.